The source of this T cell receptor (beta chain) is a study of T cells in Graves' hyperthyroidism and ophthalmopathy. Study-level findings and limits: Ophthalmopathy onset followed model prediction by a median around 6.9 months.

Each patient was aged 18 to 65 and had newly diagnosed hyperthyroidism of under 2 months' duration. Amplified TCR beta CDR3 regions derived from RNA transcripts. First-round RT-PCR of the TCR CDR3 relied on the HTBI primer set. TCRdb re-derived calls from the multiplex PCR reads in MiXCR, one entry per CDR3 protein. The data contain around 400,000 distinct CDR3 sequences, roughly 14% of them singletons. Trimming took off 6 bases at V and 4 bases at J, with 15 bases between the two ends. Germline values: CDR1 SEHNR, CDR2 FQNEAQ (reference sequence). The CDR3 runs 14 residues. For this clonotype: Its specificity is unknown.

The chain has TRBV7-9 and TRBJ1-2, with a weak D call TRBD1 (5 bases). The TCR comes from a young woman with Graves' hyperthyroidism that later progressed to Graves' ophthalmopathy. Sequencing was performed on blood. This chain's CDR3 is CASSRNQGSYGYTF. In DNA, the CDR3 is TGTGCCAGCAGTCGAAACCAGGGTTCCTATGGCTACACCTTC.